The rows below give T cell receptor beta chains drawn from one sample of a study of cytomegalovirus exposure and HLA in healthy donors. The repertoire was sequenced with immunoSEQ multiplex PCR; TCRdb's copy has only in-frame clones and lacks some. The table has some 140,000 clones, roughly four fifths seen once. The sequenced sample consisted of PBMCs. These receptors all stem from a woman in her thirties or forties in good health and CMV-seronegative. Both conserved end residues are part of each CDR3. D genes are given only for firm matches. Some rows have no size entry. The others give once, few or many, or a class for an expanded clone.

TGTGCCAGCAGTTCGGGACAGGGATGTGGCTACACCTTC CASSSGQGCGYTF 13 TRBV28 once TRBD1 TRBJ1-2
TGCGCCAGCAGTGACGGACAGGGAGGCACCGGGGAGCTGTTTTTT CASSDGQGGTGELFF 15 TRBV5-1 few TRBD1 TRBJ2-2
TGTGCCAGCAGCTTATCGGCTAGCGGGGGCCAAGAGACCCAGTACTTC CASSLSASGGQETQYF 16 TRBV7-2 - TRBD2 TRBJ2-5
TGTGCCAGTAGTTACCTAGCGGGGGATTACAATGAGCAGTTCTTC CASSYLAGDYNEQFF 15 TRBV19 - TRBD2 TRBJ2-1
TGCGCCAGCAGCGTTACAGGGGAAGAGACCCAGTACTTC CASSVTGEETQYF 13 TRBV5-1 few TRBD1 TRBJ2-5
TGTGCCATCAGAGGGGATAGCTCTGGAAACACCATATATTTT CAIRGDSSGNTIYF 14 TRBV10-3 - - TRBJ1-3
TGTGCCAGCAGACAGGGAATCGGTCAAGCTTTCTTT CASRQGIGQAFF 12 TRBV2 - - TRBJ1-1
TGCGCCAGCAGCTCCCGGAGGGGCTTAGAAGGGAGTGAGGAGACCCAGTACTTC CASSSRRGLEGSEETQYF 18 TRBV5-1 - - TRBJ2-5
TGTGCCAGCAGCTTAGCGGAGGGACTCCATGGCTACACCTTC CASSLAEGLHGYTF 14 TRBV7-8 - - TRBJ1-2
TGTGCCAGCAGCGCCACAGGGGTTACAACCTTC CASSATGVTTF 11 TRBV7-9 - TRBD1 TRBJ1-2
TGTGCCAGCAGCCTCGGGACAGGAGGTTCTGGAAACACCATATATTTT CASSLGTGGSGNTIYF 16 TRBV7-9 - TRBD1 TRBJ1-3
TGTGCCACCAGCAGAGATGGGTTTCCAGCGGGGGGGCAAGATACGCAGTATTTT CATSRDGFPAGGQDTQYF 18 TRBV15 - TRBD2 TRBJ2-3
TGTGCCAGCATGCAACAGGGGGGCTATGGCTACACCTTC CASMQQGGYGYTF 13 TRBV27 - TRBD1 TRBJ1-2
TGTGCCAGCAGCCACCAGGGACAGGGGAAATATAGCAATCAGCCCCAGCATTTT CASSHQGQGKYSNQPQHF 18 TRBV4-2 once TRBD1 TRBJ1-5
TGTGCCAGCAGGGAGACTTTCACGGATACGCAGTATTTT CASRETFTDTQYF 13 TRBV2 - - TRBJ2-3
TGCAGCGTTGAAGAAGGAGACAGGGGGTTGGGCTACACCTTC CSVEEGDRGLGYTF 14 TRBV29-1 - TRBD1 TRBJ1-2
TGTGCTAGTGGTTTGGTACGGGATGGGACAGCGAACACCGGGGAGCTGTTTTTT CASGLVRDGTANTGELFF 18 TRBV12-5 - TRBD1 TRBJ2-2
TGCGCCAGCAGCCAACGCCGGACAGCCGCCGTGGGAAGCGGAGGCCGGAATGAGCAGTTCTTC CASSQRRTAAVGSGGRNEQFF 21 TRBV5-1 - - TRBJ2-1
TGTGCCAGCTCACGAACCACAGGGGCATACAATGAGCAGTTCTTC CASSRTTGAYNEQFF 15 TRBV18 - TRBD1 TRBJ2-1
TGTGCCAGCAGGCCGGGACAGGGTAATGAAAAACTGTTTTTT CASRPGQGNEKLFF 14 TRBV6-1 few TRBD1 TRBJ1-4
TGTGCCAGCAGCCGCGCCGGGACTAGCGAGGAGACCCAGTACTTC CASSRAGTSEETQYF 15 TRBV5-6 - TRBD2 TRBJ2-5
TGCAGCGTTGCCGATCACAGGGGCACTGAAGCTTTCTTT CSVADHRGTEAFF 13 TRBV29-1 few TRBD1 TRBJ1-1
TGTGCCAGCAGGAGGATACCGGGACAGAGGTCCTATGGCTACACCTTC CASRRIPGQRSYGYTF 16 TRBV5-4 - TRBD1 TRBJ1-2
TGTGCCAGCTCATCGGGACAGGGTTTGCGCCAGCCCCAGCATTTT CASSSGQGLRQPQHF 15 TRBV18 - TRBD1 TRBJ1-5
TGTGCCAGCAGCTTAGGACTAGCATTGGAGACCCAGTACTTC CASSLGLALETQYF 14 TRBV7-6 - TRBD2 TRBJ2-5
TGTGCTAGTGGTTTGGGTCAGTACAATGAGCAGTTCTTC CASGLGQYNEQFF 13 TRBV12-5 few - TRBJ2-1
TGCGCCAGCAGCTCGAGCCCTCAGGGGATGGGTGAAAAACTGTTTTTT CASSSSPQGMGEKLFF 16 TRBV5-1 few - TRBJ1-4
TGCGCCAGCAGCCGGGGGGGGGCCAGGATTTCCAGCGGTGGAAACACCATATATTTT CASSRGGARISSGGNTIYF 19 TRBV4-1 - - TRBJ1-3
TGTGCCAGTGGACAGGGGGCAAGTGGCTACACCTTC CASGQGASGYTF 12 TRBV2 few TRBD1 TRBJ1-2
TGTGCCAGCAGCTTGGGGTTCGACAGATCGAACTATGGCTACACCTTC CASSLGFDRSNYGYTF 16 TRBV5-4 few - TRBJ1-2
TGTGCCAGTGGTACGACGACAATGAACACTGAAGCTTTCTTT CASGTTTMNTEAFF 14 TRBV19 few - TRBJ1-1
TGTGCCAGCAGTCGAGGGACAGGGGAACAGCCCCAGCATTTT CASSRGTGEQPQHF 14 TRBV6-1 - TRBD1 TRBJ1-5
TGTGCCAGCAGCCAAGGGATATTGCAGGATACTAACTATGGCTACACCTTC CASSQGILQDTNYGYTF 17 TRBV4-2 once - TRBJ1-2
TGTGCCAGCAGCTTAAGGACAGAGGCTTTCTTT CASSLRTEAFF 11 TRBV13 - - TRBJ1-1
TGCAGCGTTACCCGAGGAGGGACAGGCGAAGCTTTCTTT CSVTRGGTGEAFF 13 TRBV29-1 - TRBD1 TRBJ1-1
TGTGCCAGCACCTCGGGGGATGGCTACACCTTC CASTSGDGYTF 11 TRBV7-9 few - TRBJ1-2
TGCGCCAGCAGCCCAGGGACAGGGGGAGTTGGCTACACCTTC CASSPGTGGVGYTF 14 TRBV5-1 - TRBD1 TRBJ1-2
TGTGCCAGTAGTATTCGGGGGTACCAAGAGACCCAGTACTTC CASSIRGYQETQYF 14 TRBV19 few - TRBJ2-5
TGTGCCACTGTAAGGTCCAGCGGGGGGGCTCGAGAGACCCAGTACTTC CATVRSSGGARETQYF 16 TRBV2 - TRBD2 TRBJ2-5
TGTGCCACCAGCAGAGGTACAGAGTCTTTGGGCTACACCTTC CATSRGTESLGYTF 14 TRBV15 - - TRBJ1-2
TGTGCCGTCAAATCTACAGGGGTTCGTGAGCAGTTCTTC CAVKSTGVREQFF 13 TRBV10-3 few TRBD1 TRBJ2-1
TGTGCCAGCAGCATAACAGGGGTGAATCAGCCCCAGCATTTT CASSITGVNQPQHF 14 TRBV28 - TRBD1 TRBJ1-5
TGTGCCAGCAGCTTGTCAGGGGGAGGATTTCAGCCCCAGCATTTT CASSLSGGGFQPQHF 15 TRBV5-6 - TRBD1 TRBJ1-5
TGTGCCAGCAGCTACAGGGAGGGACGGGGTGGCTACACCTTC CASSYREGRGGYTF 14 TRBV27 - - TRBJ1-2
TGCGCCAGCAGCTTGGCCGTCGGGGAAGACACTGAAGCTTTCTTT CASSLAVGEDTEAFF 15 TRBV5-1 - - TRBJ1-1
TGTGCCAGCGGTAGGGGTCTGAACACTGAAGCTTTCTTT CASGRGLNTEAFF 13 TRBV27 once - TRBJ1-1
TGCGCCAGCAGCCAAGAAAGCGCAGGGCGTAATTCACCCCTCCACTTT CASSQESAGRNSPLHF 16 TRBV4-1 - - TRBJ1-6
TGTGCCAGCAGCTTGGGGGGACAGGTCACAGATACGCAGTATTTT CASSLGGQVTDTQYF 15 TRBV5-4 - TRBD1 TRBJ2-3
TGTGCCAGCAGTGAATTGAGGGTATCTAATGAAAAACTGTTTTTT CASSELRVSNEKLFF 15 TRBV2 - - TRBJ1-4
TGTGCCAGCAGTGTTGGAACAGCCTACGAGCAGTACTTC CASSVGTAYEQYF 13 TRBV25-1 - - TRBJ2-7